These T cell receptor beta chains were read from a single sample in a study of human T cells and chemical hapten exposure. From the RACE reads, TCRdb called clonotypes with MiXCR, one entry per CDR3 protein. Seen here are 82,000 or so distinct CDR3 sequences, 10% to 15% observed once, and the top ten hold under 6%. The sample was whole blood, taken in connection with sensitization to the hapten diphenylcyclopropenone (DPC). The receptors were sampled from a woman aged 45 to 65 with alopecia areata. Some clones in this sample may be carry-over from other donors' samples. Both conserved end residues are part of each CDR3. A D gene is named only where the DNA matches it firmly. A clone size is listed for some rows: how often the clone was seen (once, few, many), or a class if it is expanded.

CDR3	DNA	J	size	V	D
CASSLLAGGPGELFF	TGTGCCAGCAGCTTACTAGCGGGAGGCCCCGGGGAGCTGTTTTTT	TRBJ2-2	many	TRBV11-2	TRBD2
CASSQGGYGYTF	TGTGCCAGCAGCCAGGGGGGCTATGGCTACACCTTC	TRBJ1-2	few	TRBV12-3/TRBV12-4	TRBD1
CASSPRGTLTEAFF	TGTGCCAGCAGCCCCCGGGGGACCCTCACTGAAGCTTTCTTT	TRBJ1-1	.	TRBV5-5	.
CASRAPGDGKQFF	TGTGCCAGCAGGGCCCCGGGGGACGGAAAGCAGTTCTTC	TRBJ2-1	few	TRBV25-1	.
CASSPIRGQGNEKLFF	TGCGCCAGCAGCCCAATTCGGGGACAGGGGAATGAAAAACTGTTTTTT	TRBJ1-4	.	TRBV5-1	TRBD1
CASSDPDRAWATEAFF	TGTGCCAGCAGTGATCCTGACAGGGCGTGGGCCACTGAAGCTTTCTTT	TRBJ1-1	.	TRBV6-1	TRBD1
CASSPDSNTGELFF	TGTGCCAGCAGCCCCGACTCGAACACCGGGGAGCTGTTTTTT	TRBJ2-2	.	TRBV7-9	.
CASSLLASEGADTQYF	TGTGCCAGCAGCTTACTCGCGTCGGAGGGAGCGGATACGCAGTATTTT	TRBJ2-3	.	TRBV11-2	.
CASSPDGTSYGYTF	TGCGCCAGCAGCCCGGACGGGACGAGCTATGGCTACACCTTC	TRBJ1-2	many	TRBV5-1	.
CASRGTEPNEKLFF	TGTGCCAGCCGGGGGACAGAACCGAATGAAAAACTGTTTTTT	TRBJ1-4	few	TRBV25-1	TRBD1
CAISAPGREAFF	TGTGCCATCAGTGCTCCGGGACGTGAAGCTTTCTTT	TRBJ1-1	once	TRBV10-3	.
CASSLQGANAGELFF	TGTGCCAGCAGTCTACAGGGGGCCAATGCCGGGGAGCTGTTTTTT	TRBJ2-2	.	TRBV12-3/TRBV12-4	TRBD1
CASSANARYEQYF	TGTGCCAGCAGCGCCAACGCTAGGTACGAGCAGTACTTC	TRBJ2-7	many	TRBV7-6	.
CASTVTGGEYTEAFF	TGCGCCAGCACAGTCACAGGGGGAGAGTACACTGAAGCTTTCTTT	TRBJ1-1	few	TRBV10-2	TRBD1
CSVHLGTGELFF	TGCAGCGTTCATCTAGGCACCGGGGAGCTGTTTTTT	TRBJ2-2	many	TRBV29-1	.
CASTIELRYTYNEQFF	TGTGCCAGCACCATAGAGCTCCGGTACACCTACAATGAGCAGTTCTTC	TRBJ2-1	.	TRBV7-8	.
CSARTSGPFANEQFF	TGCAGTGCTAGGACTAGCGGGCCCTTCGCCAATGAGCAGTTCTTC	TRBJ2-1	.	TRBV20-1	TRBD2
CAISRNTGGTEAFF	TGTGCCATCTCAAGAAATACCGGTGGGACTGAAGCTTTCTTT	TRBJ1-1	many	TRBV10-3	.
CATTQGGGELFF	TGTGCCACTACTCAGGGAGGCGGGGAGCTGTTTTTT	TRBJ2-2	many	TRBV10-3	.
CSVAGTSNTDTQYF	TGCAGCGTTGCGGGGACTAGCAACACAGATACGCAGTATTTT	TRBJ2-3	.	TRBV29-1	TRBD2
CASSPYEQYF	TGTGCCAGCAGTCCCTACGAGCAGTACTTC	TRBJ2-7	many	TRBV27	.
CSARGQGTGAYGYTF	TGCAGTGCTAGAGGGCAGGGTACAGGGGCCTATGGCTACACCTTC	TRBJ1-2	few	TRBV20-1	TRBD1
CATSRANSSYQETQYF	TGTGCCACCAGCAGAGCTAACAGCTCGTACCAAGAGACCCAGTACTTC	TRBJ2-5	.	TRBV15	.
CASSAGTSGSTDTQYF	TGCGCCAGCAGCGCCGGGACTAGCGGTAGCACAGATACGCAGTATTTT	TRBJ2-3	.	TRBV5-1	TRBD2
CASSHSGLSTYEQYF	TGTGCCAGCAGTCACTCGGGACTATCCACCTACGAGCAGTACTTC	TRBJ2-7	.	TRBV5-4	TRBD2
CASSLVYKNTEAFF	TGTGCCAGCAGCTTGGTTTACAAGAACACTGAAGCTTTCTTT	TRBJ1-1	few	TRBV5-6	.
CASKGREHGYTF	TGTGCCAGCAAAGGCAGGGAACATGGCTACACCTTC	TRBJ1-2	many	TRBV27	.
CSVEDGGTSNYEQYF	TGCAGCGTTGAAGATGGGGGGACTTCAAACTACGAGCAGTACTTC	TRBJ2-7	many	TRBV29-1	.
CASSTPRQGGSYEQYF	TGCGCCAGCAGCACTCCCAGACAGGGGGGGTCCTACGAGCAGTACTTC	TRBJ2-7	.	TRBV5-1	TRBD1
CASSLRVTSTDTQYF	TGCGCCAGCAGCTTGCGGGTAACTAGCACAGATACGCAGTATTTT	TRBJ2-3	many	TRBV5-1	.
CASSLGALAGGLYEQYF	TGTGCCAGCAGCTTAGGGGCTCTAGCGGGAGGATTGTACGAGCAGTACTTC	TRBJ2-7	many	TRBV7-8	TRBD2
CSARGLAGAINTGELFF	TGCAGTGCTAGGGGACTAGCGGGAGCGATCAACACCGGGGAGCTGTTTTTT	TRBJ2-2	.	TRBV20-1	TRBD2
CASSSLASNNEQFF	TGTGCCAGCAGTTCCCTAGCTTCTAACAATGAGCAGTTCTTC	TRBJ2-1	many	TRBV12-3/TRBV12-4	.